The present TCR beta chain was sequenced within a study of blood T cell repertoires in COVID-19. The wider study: The study drew acute and convalescent COVID-19 samples from the United States, Italy and Spain.

Clones were read by immunoSEQ multiplex PCR, and TCRdb kept only the in-frame ones, dropping some. The sample holds tens of thousands of clones, around nine tenths seen once. This CDR3 has 13 residues. The V gene's germline CDR1 is SNHLY and CDR2 FYNNEI. The V gene end was trimmed by 8 bases and the J gene end by 7 bases; junction bases not matched to a gene: 6. Sequencing was performed on peripheral blood. This sequence joins TRBV2 and TRBJ2-7, with 12 bases that match TRBD2. This receptor was identified in a man in his forties or fifties with COVID-19, enrolled during active disease. CDR3 bases: TGTGCCAGCCGACTAGCGGGAGTTCAAGAGCAGTACTTC. Protein product: CASRLAGVQEQYF.